This T cell receptor (beta chain) was recorded in a study of Graves' ophthalmopathy and Graves' hyperthyroidism. Overall study results and limits: Appearing in blood as well were most expanded thyroid clonotypes above 0.001 frequency. The model flagged ophthalmopathy progression at 65% to 71% sensitivity and around 72% specificity.

RNA served as the template for amplifying TCR beta CDR3 regions. Scientists carried out first-round RT-PCR using HTBI primers and then a second-round multiplex PCR. TCRdb re-called the multiplex PCR reads with MiXCR, one entry per CDR3 protein. The repertoire has about 740,000 distinct CDR3 sequences, 40% of them found once; the top ten carry 40% to 45%. Clinical symptoms, serum thyroxine, TRAb, thyroid ultrasound and orbital computed tomography determined diagnosis. About this clonotype itself: What it binds is unknown.

CDR3 length equals 15 residues. Trimming pared 2 bases from V and 3 bases from J, leaving 13 bases between. The TCR sequence derives from an adult man with Graves' ophthalmopathy. The V call is TRBV12-3 or TRBV12-4, the J call TRBJ2-5; D unresolved. The sequenced material came from peripheral blood. In DNA, the CDR3 is TGTGCCAGCAGTTTAAGCTGGACGGTCAAAGAGACCCAGTACTTC. Its translation is CASSLSWTVKETQYF.